Following are 9 T cell receptor beta chains from one sample sequenced in a study of T cells and Merkel cell carcinoma outcomes. Some clones are missing from TCRdb's copy, which holds only in-frame ones; the method was immunoSEQ multiplex PCR. The sample has over 10,000 clones, roughly 95% seen once. What was sequenced was tumor tissue from Merkel cell carcinoma. The receptors derive from a human donor with Merkel cell carcinoma.

V usage is TRBV6-1 and J usage is TRBJ2-1; D is possibly TRBD1 (5 bases). Germline V gives CDR1 MNHNS, CDR2 SASEGT. V was trimmed by 4 bases and J by 9 bases, leaving 19 bases between them. This CDR3 has 15 residues. CDR3: CASSGRQLLETEQFF. The CDR3 bases are TGTGCCAGCAGTGGGAGACAGCTGCTTGAGACTGAGCAGTTCTTC.

This clone appeared once. The genes are TRBV6-5 and TRBJ1-5; D is possibly TRBD1 (6 bases). V lost 4 bases, J lost 7 bases, and 8 bases lay in between. The CDR3 spans 12 residues. Germline V gives CDR1 MNHEY, CDR2 SVGAGI. CDR3 amino acids: CASSSTGQPQHF. The DNA of the CDR3 is TGTGCCAGCAGTTCCACAGGGCAGCCCCAGCATTTT.

The CDR3 loop is CASGRPNTEAFF. CDR3 DNA: TGTGCCAGCGGCCGACCTAACACTGAAGCTTTCTTT. The rearrangement joins TRBV6-5 to TRBJ1-1, with no clear D. Trimming left V 8 bases short and J 2 bases short, with 9 bases between. CDR3 length: 12 amino acids. Germline lookup yields CDR1 MNHEY and CDR2 SVGAGI.

The V gene is TRBV7-3, the J gene TRBJ2-5, with 13 nucleotides matching TRBD2. This CDR3 is built from 16 residues. CDR1 is SGHTA, CDR2 FQGTGA, per germline. V lost 0 bases to trimming and J lost 4 bases; unmatched junction nucleotides: 2. DNA of the CDR3: TGTGCCAGCAGCTTAACGCGGACTAGCGGGAGAGAGACCCAGTACTTC. Encoded protein: CASSLTRTSGRETQYF.

This chain joins TRBV28 and TRBJ1-1, with a possible D match to TRBD1 (6 bases). The CDR3 extends over 12 amino acids. Trimming stripped 1 base from V and 8 bases from J, with 8 bases between. Germline CDR1 is MDHEN and CDR2 is SYDVKM. DNA of the CDR3: TGTGCCAGCAGTTTATACGGGACAGAAGCTTTCTTT. It codes for CASSLYGTEAFF.

The chain uses TRBV7-3 and TRBJ2-6; D gene uncertain. Per the germline V gene, CDR1 is SGHTA and CDR2 is FQGTGA. CDR3 length equals 16 residues. The V gene lost 5 bases and the J gene lost 0 bases, with 11 bases spanning the gap. The CDR3 sequence: CASSPGSNSGANVLTF. The DNA for the CDR3 is TGTGCCAGCAGCCCCGGCAGCAACTCTGGGGCCAACGTCCTGACTTTC.

The chain employs TRBV25-1 and TRBJ1-4; 9 positions agree with TRBD1. Germline CDR1 MGHDK, CDR2 SYGVNS. CDR3 length: 14 residues. With 4 bases clipped from V and 6 bases from J, the junction kept 3 bases outside the gene matches. The CDR3 DNA sequence: TGTGCCAGCAGTGGTTACAGGGGGCATGAAAAACTGTTTTTT. This encodes CASSGYRGHEKLFF.

The J gene is TRBJ2-3, the V gene TRBV18; the D is unclear. Trimming took 2 bases from V and 0 from J, leaving 9 bases between them. The germline V gene has CDR1 KGHSH and CDR2 LQKENI. The CDR3 extends over 15 amino acids. The CDR3 reads CASSPMVGSTDTQYF. CDR3 DNA: TGTGCCAGCTCACCAATGGTGGGTAGCACAGATACGCAGTATTTT.

The chain links TRBV5-1 to TRBJ2-3, with D unresolved. CDR3 size: 14 residues. From germline, CDR1 is SGHRS and CDR2 YFSETQ. V lost 0 bases, J lost 0 bases, and 5 bases lay in between. The CDR3 nucleotides are TGCGCCAGCAGCTTGGCAAGCAGCACAGATACGCAGTATTTT. Protein sequence: CASSLASSTDTQYF.